These T cell receptor beta chains were read from a single sample in a study of T cell repertoires in cytomegalovirus infection. TCRdb reprocessed the reads via MiXCR and lists one record per CDR3 protein. This sample has about 440,000 distinct CDR3 sequences, with roughly 30% found just once. The specimen sequenced was PBMCs. Every receptor here comes from a human donor in good health (CMV status not recorded). Some clones in this sample may be carry-over from other donors' samples. Each CDR3 is given with its conserved first and last residue. Each record gives: CDR3 protein, V gene.

CDR3 protein: CDSSYSGQAFNQPQHF
V gene: TRBV6-2/TRBV6-3

CDR3 protein: CASSIAGAFYNEQFF
V gene: TRBV19

CDR3 protein: CASRRLGTGVSYEQYF
V gene: TRBV7-8

CDR3 protein: CATSRTGTTVGETQYF
V gene: TRBV15

CDR3 protein: CASSIRPIPTYEQFF
V gene: TRBV19

CDR3 protein: CASGQGGYNEQFF
V gene: TRBV12-3/TRBV12-4

CDR3 protein: CASSLDWDVNGYTF
V gene: TRBV11-2

CDR3 protein: CASSQDGTDYEQYF
V gene: TRBV4-3

CDR3 protein: CASRDRYLGETQYF
V gene: TRBV7-2

CDR3 protein: CASRDSERGYGYTF
V gene: TRBV6-1

CDR3 protein: CASRRTANYGYTF
V gene: TRBV12-3/TRBV12-4

CDR3 protein: CASSLDSTYEQYF
V gene: TRBV7-2

CDR3 protein: CASRIGAANTEAFF
V gene: TRBV28

CDR3 protein: CATSRDNQDEQFF
V gene: TRBV15

CDR3 protein: CASSLEGTGTKNIQYF
V gene: TRBV11-2

CDR3 protein: CASSLADPSNQPQHF
V gene: TRBV12-3/TRBV12-4

CDR3 protein: CASSLVDSLRTYEQYF
V gene: TRBV11-2

CDR3 protein: CSARGLALRELFF
V gene: TRBV20-1

CDR3 protein: CASSPVREYGYTF
V gene: TRBV18

CDR3 protein: CASSLGAGVSTDTQYF
V gene: TRBV5-5

CDR3 protein: CASSPSDSGGKTGELFF
V gene: TRBV7-8

CDR3 protein: CASSRVGGGLREQYF
V gene: TRBV5-4

CDR3 protein: CASSLRTGGREAFF
V gene: TRBV28

CDR3 protein: CAIRQSPGNTIYF
V gene: TRBV10-3

CDR3 protein: CASSQDRGAGGELFF
V gene: TRBV4-1

CDR3 protein: CASSNRRGLRDEQFF
V gene: TRBV6-1

CDR3 protein: CASSHPVGEQFF
V gene: TRBV3-1

CDR3 protein: CATSDPRSAENTGELFF
V gene: TRBV24-1

CDR3 protein: CASSELAAPTGELFF
V gene: TRBV6-1

CDR3 protein: CSGQRLTDTQYF
V gene: TRBV29-1

CDR3 protein: CASSFHNRDGPYEQYF
V gene: TRBV7-9

CDR3 protein: CASSRDSLTGELFF
V gene: TRBV5-1

CDR3 protein: CASSYPPRDETYEQYF
V gene: TRBV6-6

CDR3 protein: CASSHGPNTEAFF
V gene: TRBV27

CDR3 protein: CASSLARRPTYEQYF
V gene: TRBV7-2

CDR3 protein: CAISLVVRDTEAFF
V gene: TRBV12-3/TRBV12-4

CDR3 protein: CASSYGNRGVMNTEAFF
V gene: TRBV6-5

CDR3 protein: CATSDNRHTGANVLTF
V gene: TRBV24-1

CDR3 protein: CASGEQGINEQFF
V gene: TRBV25-1

CDR3 protein: CASSFGGRRQETQYF
V gene: TRBV27

CDR3 protein: CASSLVPLTDTQYF
V gene: TRBV7-8

CDR3 protein: CASSPPWGGGDHGYTF
V gene: TRBV7-2

CDR3 protein: CASSRSGPKQPQHF
V gene: TRBV7-6

CDR3 protein: CASSQGLAGGLYEQFF
V gene: TRBV4-1

CDR3 protein: CASSSRPGQGFSGELFF
V gene: TRBV7-2

CDR3 protein: CASSETAQNQPQHF
V gene: TRBV2

CDR3 protein: CASSFGGGETQYF
V gene: TRBV7-6